These T cell receptor beta chains were read from a single sample in a study of CD8 T cells in Susac syndrome. In TCRdb, the immunoSEQ multiplex PCR reads were re-called with MiXCR into one record per CDR3 protein. The table shows approximately 80,000 distinct CDR3 sequences, with approximately 93% occurring only once. What was sequenced was CD8+ T cells from PBMCs. All receptors derive from a human donor with Susac syndrome. CDR3s include the opening cysteine and the closing phenylalanine or tryptophan. The D gene is left open where the match is weak. Not every row has a clone size; where given, it reads once, few, many or a size class.

TRBJ1-1	.	TRBV5-4	.	TGTGCCAGCAGCCCCTGGCGGGGTGGGGGGAACACTGAAGCTTTCTTT	CASSPWRGGGNTEAFF
TRBJ2-1	TRBD1	TRBV20-1	.	TGCAGTGCTAGAGATTTGGACAGGGCCACTGAGCAGTTCTTC	CSARDLDRATEQFF
TRBJ2-7	TRBD1	TRBV2	.	TGTGCCAGCAGGGGACAGGCCCCCTACGAGCAGTACTTC	CASRGQAPYEQYF
TRBJ1-1	TRBD1	TRBV14	.	TGTGCCAGCAGCCAATACGGACAGGGGCTGAACACTGAAGCTTTCTTT	CASSQYGQGLNTEAFF
TRBJ1-1	.	TRBV20-1	once	TGCAGTGCTCAGGATTACACTGAAGCTTTCTTT	CSAQDYTEAFF
TRBJ1-2	.	TRBV4-1	.	TGCGCCAGCAGCCAAATCCCAGGGGTGGTACGGGGCTACACCTTC	CASSQIPGVVRGYTF
TRBJ2-1	TRBD1	TRBV7-9	.	TGTGGAACAGGGGGATCCAACAACCTCGGTGATGAGCAGTTCTTC	CGTGGSNNLGDEQFF
TRBJ1-1	.	TRBV10-3	once	TGTGCCATCAGTGAGTCGCCCGGGTTCACTGAAGCTTTCTTT	CAISESPGFTEAFF
TRBJ1-5	.	TRBV28	.	TGTGCCAGCAGGCAGCCGTATAGCAATCAGCCCCAGCATTTT	CASRQPYSNQPQHF
TRBJ2-3	.	TRBV7-9	.	TGTGCCAGCATGCCGGGCGGCACAGATACGCAGTATTTT	CASMPGGTDTQYF
TRBJ1-1	TRBD1	TRBV7-8	.	TGTGCCAGCAGCTCCCGACAGGGCCCCATGAACACTGAAGCTTTCTTT	CASSSRQGPMNTEAFF
TRBJ2-7	.	TRBV28	.	TGTGCCAGCAGTTCACCTTATAGCGAGCAGTACTTC	CASSSPYSEQYF
TRBJ2-3	TRBD2	TRBV20-1	.	TGCAGTGCTGGGGCCGGGGTAGCGGGGTACACAGATACGCAGTATTTT	CSAGAGVAGYTDTQYF
TRBJ2-5	.	TRBV9	.	TGTGCCAGCAGCGGACAAAATAGAGAGACCCAGTACTTC	CASSGQNRETQYF
TRBJ2-7	.	TRBV27	.	TGTGCCAGCAGTTCCGAAATAGGGAAGGGCGAGCAGTACTTC	CASSSEIGKGEQYF
TRBJ2-1	TRBD2	TRBV29-1	.	TGCAGCGTTGAAGATCCGCCGACTAGCAAATACAATGAGCAGTTCTTC	CSVEDPPTSKYNEQFF
TRBJ2-2	.	TRBV5-5	.	TGTGCCAGCAGCTTGGACAGGCGCCAAGAAGGGGAGCTGTTTTTT	CASSLDRRQEGELFF
TRBJ1-1	.	TRBV19	.	TGTGCCAGTGGACAGTTGAACACTGAAGCTTTCTTT	CASGQLNTEAFF
TRBJ2-2	TRBD2	TRBV13	.	TGTGCCAGCAGCGCCCCACTAGCGGGGGGACTGACCGGGGAGCTGTTTTTT	CASSAPLAGGLTGELFF
TRBJ1-5	.	TRBV12-3/TRBV12-4	.	TGTGCCAGCAGTTTGAAAGATCATGGCAATCAGCCCCAGCATTTT	CASSLKDHGNQPQHF
TRBJ1-2	.	TRBV29-1	.	TGCAGCGTCCCTGACAACTATGGCTACACCTTC	CSVPDNYGYTF
TRBJ1-6	TRBD1	TRBV4-1	.	TGCGCCAGCAGGAGCCCAGGGGGCCCTTCACCCCTCCACTTT	CASRSPGGPSPLHF
TRBJ2-1	.	TRBV12-5	.	TGTGCTAGTGGTTTGGGGCGGGAGCAGTTCTTC	CASGLGREQFF
TRBJ2-1	TRBD2	TRBV6-1	.	TGTGCCAGCAGAGCTAGCGGCCGGCCACTCAATGAGCAGTTCTTC	CASRASGRPLNEQFF
TRBJ2-3	TRBD1	TRBV2	.	TGTGCCAGCAGTGGGACAGGGTTGGCAGATACGCAGTATTTT	CASSGTGLADTQYF
TRBJ2-1	.	TRBV13	.	TGTGCCAGCAGCTTAGGGGGCGTGGGTGCCAATGAGCAGTTCTTC	CASSLGGVGANEQFF
TRBJ1-4	.	TRBV5-6	.	TGTGCCAGCAGCTTGAGGGACGGGAATGAAAAACTGTTTTTT	CASSLRDGNEKLFF
TRBJ1-1	TRBD1	TRBV3-1	.	TGTGCCAGCAGCCCTTTGGACAGGGACAGGACTGAAGCTTTCTTT	CASSPLDRDRTEAFF
TRBJ2-3	TRBD1	TRBV2	.	TGTGCCAGCGGGGTTGAAGCAGGGGGAGATACAGATACGCAGTATTTT	CASGVEAGGDTDTQYF
TRBJ1-1	.	TRBV9	.	TGTGCCAGCAGCGTAGCTAATACTGCCGAGGCTTTCTTT	CASSVANTAEAFF
TRBJ1-1	.	TRBV3-1	.	TGTGCCAGCAGCCAAGAACTGGGACTGAACACTGAAGCTTTCTTT	CASSQELGLNTEAFF
TRBJ2-5	.	TRBV27	.	TGTGCCAGCAGTTTAAACCAAGAGACCCAGTACTTC	CASSLNQETQYF
TRBJ2-2	TRBD1	TRBV12-3/TRBV12-4	.	TGTGCCAGCAGCCCGACAGGGATCTCGGGCACCGGGGAGCTGTTTTTT	CASSPTGISGTGELFF
TRBJ2-5	TRBD2	TRBV12-3/TRBV12-4	.	TGTGCCAGCAGTCAGGGACTAGCGGGGGATCAAGAGACCCAGTACTTC	CASSQGLAGDQETQYF
TRBJ1-2	.	TRBV27	once	TGTGCCAGCAGTTCCTTACTAGATGGCTACACCTTC	CASSSLLDGYTF
TRBJ2-1	.	TRBV27	.	TGTGCCAGCAGTTCTGGGCAGTATTACAATGAGCAGTTCTTC	CASSSGQYYNEQFF
TRBJ1-1	.	TRBV11-2	.	TGTGCCAGCAGTTCCCCAAGGACTGAAGCTTTCTTT	CASSSPRTEAFF
TRBJ2-2	.	TRBV28	.	TGTGCCAGCAGTTTTCGGGCCAGAAGTCGGACCGGGGAGCTGTTTTTT	CASSFRARSRTGELFF
TRBJ2-5	.	TRBV3-1	.	TGTGCCAGCAGCCAAGAAGAACTAGCCGCGGAGACCCAGTACTTC	CASSQEELAAETQYF
TRBJ2-1	TRBD1	TRBV10-3	.	TGTGCCATCAGGGAATACAGGGGCCAGTACAATGAGCAGTTCTTC	CAIREYRGQYNEQFF
TRBJ1-2	.	TRBV12-3/TRBV12-4	.	TGTGCCAGCAGTTTATCTCGGGGAGCCCTTGGCTACACCTTC	CASSLSRGALGYTF
TRBJ1-2	TRBD1	TRBV6-6	.	TGTGCCAGCACCTCGACAGGGGACGGCTACACCTTC	CASTSTGDGYTF
TRBJ2-4	TRBD1	TRBV7-2	.	TGTGCCAGCAGTCTCGGGACAGGACTAAACATTCAGTACTTC	CASSLGTGLNIQYF
TRBJ1-2	TRBD1	TRBV9	.	TGTGCCAGCAGCGAATCAGGGGGCTCTAACTATGGCTACACCTTC	CASSESGGSNYGYTF
TRBJ2-7	.	TRBV20-1	few	TGCAGTGCTAGAGATCTGCAGGGGCCCTACGAGCAGTACTTC	CSARDLQGPYEQYF
TRBJ2-1	.	TRBV6-5	.	TGTGCCAGCGGGGAACCTGATCATGAGCAGTTCTTC	CASGEPDHEQFF
TRBJ1-2	.	TRBV25-1	.	TGTGCCAGCAGTGAATTCGTAGCATCCTATGGCTACACCTTC	CASSEFVASYGYTF
TRBJ2-7	.	TRBV7-9	.	TGTGCCAGCAGCTATCCCGGGACGGCCTACGAGCAGTACTTC	CASSYPGTAYEQYF
TRBJ1-1	TRBD1	TRBV12-3/TRBV12-4	.	TGTGCCAGCAGTTCGACCTTGGACAGGGGGAACACTGAAGCTTTCTTT	CASSSTLDRGNTEAFF
TRBJ2-7	.	TRBV4-1	.	TGCGCCAGCAGCCAAGATATCAGGGGCTACGAGCAGTACTTC	CASSQDIRGYEQYF
TRBJ2-7	.	TRBV11-2	.	TGTGCCAGCAGCTTAAGGGCCTACGAGCAGTACTTC	CASSLRAYEQYF
TRBJ2-7	TRBD1	TRBV5-6	.	TGTGCCAGCAGACCGGGACAGGGGATCTACGAGCAGTACTTC	CASRPGQGIYEQYF
TRBJ2-7	TRBD1	TRBV5-6	.	TGTGCCAGCAGCTCGGAGCGGACAGGGGCCTACGAGCAGTACTTC	CASSSERTGAYEQYF
TRBJ2-1	.	TRBV27	.	TGTGCCAGCAGTTTATTGGGTTACAATGAGCAGTTCTTC	CASSLLGYNEQFF
TRBJ2-1	TRBD2	TRBV9	.	TGTGCCAGCAGCGTAAGCGGGACGGCCTACAATGAGCAGTTCTTC	CASSVSGTAYNEQFF
TRBJ1-4	.	TRBV12-3/TRBV12-4	.	TGTGCCAGCAGGAAAACAGGGAGAGAAAAACTGTTTTTT	CASRKTGREKLFF
TRBJ1-1	TRBD1	TRBV10-3	.	TGTGCCATCACCGGACAGGGGCTCACTGAAGCTTTCTTT	CAITGQGLTEAFF
TRBJ2-3	.	TRBV11-2	.	TGTGCCAGCAGCCCCCCCTGGAGCAGAAGCACAGATACGCAGTATTTT	CASSPPWSRSTDTQYF
TRBJ1-2	TRBD1	TRBV12-3/TRBV12-4	.	TGTGCCAGCAGCCAGGGGGCGTATGGCTACACCTTC	CASSQGAYGYTF
TRBJ2-7	TRBD2	TRBV4-2	.	TGTGCCAGCAGCCAAGCAGCGGGGGGGCCAAACGAGCAGTACTTC	CASSQAAGGPNEQYF